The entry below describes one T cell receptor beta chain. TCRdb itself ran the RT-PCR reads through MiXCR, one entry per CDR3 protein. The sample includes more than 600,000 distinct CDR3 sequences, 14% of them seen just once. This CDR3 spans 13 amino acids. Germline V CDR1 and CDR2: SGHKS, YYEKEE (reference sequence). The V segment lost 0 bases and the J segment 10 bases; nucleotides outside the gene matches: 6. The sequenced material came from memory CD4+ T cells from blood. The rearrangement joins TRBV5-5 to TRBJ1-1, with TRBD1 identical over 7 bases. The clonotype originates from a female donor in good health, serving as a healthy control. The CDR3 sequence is CASSLGQGWLAFF. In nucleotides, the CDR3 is TGTGCCAGCAGCTTGGGACAGGGTTGGTTAGCTTTCTTT.